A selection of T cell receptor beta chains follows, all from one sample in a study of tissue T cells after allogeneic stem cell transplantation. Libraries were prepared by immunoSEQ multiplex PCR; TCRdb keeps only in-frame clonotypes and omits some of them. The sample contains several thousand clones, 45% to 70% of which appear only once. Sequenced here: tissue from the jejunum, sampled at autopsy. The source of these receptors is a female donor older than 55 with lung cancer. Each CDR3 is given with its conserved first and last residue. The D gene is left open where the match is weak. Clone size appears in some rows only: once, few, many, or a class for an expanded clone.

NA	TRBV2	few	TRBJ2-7	CASSVCDLRCEQYF	TGTGCCAGCAGCGTTTGTGACCTGAGGTGCGAGCAGTACTTC
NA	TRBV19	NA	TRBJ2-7	CASSIGLGYEQYF	TGTGCCAGTAGTATAGGCCTGGGTTACGAGCAGTACTTC
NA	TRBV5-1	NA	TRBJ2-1	CASCQGSPYNEQFF	TGCGCCAGTTGTCAGGGGTCCCCCTACAATGAGCAGTTCTTC
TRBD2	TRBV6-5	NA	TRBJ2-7	CASSYARGGHEQYF	TGTGCCAGCAGTTACGCGCGGGGGGGCCACGAGCAGTACTTC
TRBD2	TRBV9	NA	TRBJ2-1	CASAPWGGGHNEQFF	TGTGCCAGCGCGCCCTGGGGCGGGGGGCACAATGAGCAGTTCTTC
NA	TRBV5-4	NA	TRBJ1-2	CASSRGGGRGSAVGGYTF	TGTGCCAGCAGCCGGGGAGGTGGCAGGGGTTCCGCCGTGGGTGGCTACACCTTC
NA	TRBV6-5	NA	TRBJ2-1	CASSYRGLLYNEQFF	TGTGCCAGCAGTTACAGGGGCTTACTGTACAATGAGCAGTTCTTC
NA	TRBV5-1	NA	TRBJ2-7	CASSLALRRAGPSEQYF	TGCGCCAGCAGCTTGGCCTTGCGTAGGGCAGGCCCCTCCGAGCAGTACTTC
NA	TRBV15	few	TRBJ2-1	CATSRDRQGEQFF	TGTGCCACCAGCAGAGATCGACAAGGTGAGCAGTTCTTC
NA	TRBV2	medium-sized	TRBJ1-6	CASSEWGTSPLHF	TGTGCCAGCAGTGAATGGGGGACCTCACCCCTCCACTTT
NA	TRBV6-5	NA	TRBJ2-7	CASSSNPPLYEQYF	TGTGCCAGCAGTTCCAACCCCCCCCTCTACGAGCAGTACTTC
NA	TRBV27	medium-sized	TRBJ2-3	CASSFGGAIPTSTDTQYF	TGTGCCAGCAGTTTCGGGGGAGCTATCCCGACTAGCACAGATACGCAGTATTTT
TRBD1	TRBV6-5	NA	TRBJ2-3	CASSPTGTTDTQYF	TGTGCCAGCAGCCCGACAGGGACCACAGATACGCAGTATTTT
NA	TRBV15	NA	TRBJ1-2	CATSRDVAANYGYTF	TGTGCCACCAGCAGAGATGTGGCAGCCAACTATGGCTACACCTTC
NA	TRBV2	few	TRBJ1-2	CASSELRRAELGYTF	TGTGCCAGCAGTGAACTCCGCCGTGCTGAGCTCGGCTACACCTTC
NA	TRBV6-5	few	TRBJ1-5	CASSYSGGNQPQHF	TGTGCCAGCAGTTATTCGGGGGGTAATCAGCCCCAGCATTTT
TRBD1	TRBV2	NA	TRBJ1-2	CASSGIQGGYSGYTF	TGTGCCAGCAGTGGGATACAGGGGGGATATTCTGGCTACACCTTC
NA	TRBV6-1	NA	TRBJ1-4	CASSERLDYEKLFF	TGTGCCAGCAGTGAGCGGTTGGACTATGAAAAACTGTTTTTT
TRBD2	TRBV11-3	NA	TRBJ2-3	CASSSSTGTRKPDTQYF	TGTGCCAGCAGCTCCTCGACCGGGACTAGGAAACCAGATACGCAGTATTTT
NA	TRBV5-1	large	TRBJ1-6	CASSLAQSGPNSPLHF	TGCGCCAGCAGCTTGGCACAATCCGGGCCTAATTCACCCCTCCACTTT
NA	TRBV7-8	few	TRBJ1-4	CASSSNRGKLFF	TGTGCCAGCAGCTCGAATCGGGGGAAACTGTTTTTT
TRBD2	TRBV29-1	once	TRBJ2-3	CSVDPFTSGSTDTQYF	TGCAGCGTTGACCCTTTTACTAGCGGGAGCACAGATACGCAGTATTTT
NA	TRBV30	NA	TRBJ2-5	CAWSRASGRETQYF	TGTGCCTGGAGTCGAGCCTCGGGCCGGGAGACCCAGTACTTC
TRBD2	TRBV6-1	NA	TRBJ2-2	CASSARTSGGAHTGELFF	TGTGCCAGCAGTGCCCGGACTAGCGGGGGGGCACACACCGGGGAGCTGTTTTTT
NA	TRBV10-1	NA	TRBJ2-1	CATSGLSYNEQFF	TGCGCCACTTCGGGGCTCTCTTACAATGAGCAGTTCTTC
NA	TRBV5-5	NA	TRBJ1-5	CASSLGGIQPQHF	TGTGCCAGCAGCTTGGGGGGTATCCAGCCCCAGCATTTT
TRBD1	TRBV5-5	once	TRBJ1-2	CASSFQGATEQHGYTF	TGTGCCAGCAGCTTCCAGGGGGCGACTGAGCAACATGGCTACACCTTC
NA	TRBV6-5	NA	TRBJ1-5	CASSYSLNQPQHF	TGTGCCAGCAGTTACTCTCTAAATCAGCCCCAGCATTTT
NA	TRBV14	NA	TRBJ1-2	CASSPDMYYGYTF	TGTGCCAGCAGCCCTGACATGTACTATGGCTACACCTTC
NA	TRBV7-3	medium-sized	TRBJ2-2	CASSLISRIGTNTGELFF	TGTGCCAGCAGCTTAATATCCCGGATCGGGACGAACACCGGGGAGCTGTTTTTT
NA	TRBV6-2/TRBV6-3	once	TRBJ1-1	CASSFQGNTEAFF	TGTGCCAGCAGTTTCCAGGGGAACACTGAAGCTTTCTTT
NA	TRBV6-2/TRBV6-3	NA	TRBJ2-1	CASSYIANEQFF	TGTGCCAGCAGTTACATAGCCAATGAGCAGTTCTTC
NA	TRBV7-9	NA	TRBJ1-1	CASSLAGRGEAFF	TGTGCCAGCAGCTTAGCAGGGAGGGGCGAAGCTTTCTTT
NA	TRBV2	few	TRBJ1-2	CASSRDPAGGYTF	TGTGCCAGCTCCCGGGACCCGGCTGGGGGCTACACCTTC
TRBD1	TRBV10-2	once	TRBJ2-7	CASSEQGVAEQYF	TGCGCCAGCAGTGAACAGGGGGTCGCCGAGCAGTACTTC
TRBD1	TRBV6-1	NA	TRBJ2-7	CASSRLTGATYEQYF	TGTGCCAGCAGCAGACTGACAGGGGCGACTTACGAGCAGTACTTC
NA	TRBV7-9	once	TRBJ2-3	CASSLMAGTDTQYF	TGTGCCAGCAGCTTAATGGCGGGAACGGATACGCAGTATTTT
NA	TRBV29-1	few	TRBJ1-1	CSVSDASGTEAFF	TGCAGCGTAAGCGACGCAAGTGGCACTGAAGCTTTCTTT
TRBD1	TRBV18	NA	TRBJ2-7	CASSNPGQSSYEQYF	TGTGCCAGCTCAAACCCGGGACAGAGTTCCTACGAGCAGTACTTC
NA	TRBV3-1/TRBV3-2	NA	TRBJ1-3	CASSQGGHSGNTIYF	TGTGCCAGCAGCCAAGGAGGCCACTCTGGAAACACCATATATTTT
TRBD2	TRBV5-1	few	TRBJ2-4	CASSINPGLAGGAKNIQYF	TGCGCCAGCAGCATAAATCCGGGACTAGCGGGAGGGGCCAAAAACATTCAGTACTTC
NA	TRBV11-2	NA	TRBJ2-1	CASSPGPRGQFF	TGTGCCAGCAGCCCAGGCCCGCGCGGGCAGTTCTTC
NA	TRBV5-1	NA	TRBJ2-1	CASSSDSSSNEQFF	TGCGCCAGCAGCTCCGATTCGTCCAGCAATGAGCAGTTCTTC
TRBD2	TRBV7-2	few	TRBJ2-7	CASSFIAGGTYEQYF	TGTGCCAGCAGCTTCATAGCGGGTGGAACCTACGAGCAGTACTTC
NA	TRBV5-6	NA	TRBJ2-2	CASSFPVISPGELFF	TGTGCCAGCAGCTTTCCAGTTATCAGCCCCGGGGAGCTGTTTTTT
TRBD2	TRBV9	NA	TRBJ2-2	CASSVSALAPTGELFF	TGTGCCAGCAGCGTATCGGCACTAGCGCCGACCGGGGAGCTGTTTTTT
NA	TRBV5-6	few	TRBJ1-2	CASSHDRPYGYTF	TGTGCCAGCAGCCACGACAGGCCCTATGGCTACACCTTC
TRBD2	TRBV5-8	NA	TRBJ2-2	CAIHLAGVNTGELFF	TGTGCCATCCACCTAGCGGGAGTTAACACCGGGGAGCTGTTTTTT
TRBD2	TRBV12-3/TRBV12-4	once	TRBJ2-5	CASRLSAGRTQYF	TGTGCCAGCAGGCTTTCAGCGGGGCGGACCCAGTACTTC
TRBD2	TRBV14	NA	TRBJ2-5	CASSQGSLAGRETQYF	TGTGCCAGCAGCCAAGGGTCGCTAGCGGGGAGGGAGACCCAGTACTTC